The source of this TCR beta chain is a study of blood T cell repertoires in COVID-19 (dated by TCRdb to between 2020 and 2021). Looking at the study overall: Samples covering the acute and convalescent phases of COVID-19 were provided by collaborators in the United States, Italy and Spain. The material from the prospective study consisted of cDNA or gDNA derived from T cells, B-cell-depleted T cells, or PBMCs. The dataset comprised deeply sampled blood TCRbeta repertoires from subjects exposed to, actively infected with, or recovered from COVID-19. The repertoires were released in a freely available public database intended as a resource for research on the immune response to SARS-CoV-2. Samples were obtained from the ongoing ImmuneRACE study (first 160 participants) and from 1,000 to 1,500 subjects provided by 6 global collaborators. Sample metadata almost always included a de-identified subject ID, COVID-19 status, age in years and sex. Where available, HLA class I and class II types were taken from metadata supplied by the sample provider and were not determined by assay-based typing.

Participants in the prospective study were enrolled through a virtual design, were aged roughly 18 to 100 years, and lived in 20 to 30 United States geographic areas. In the prospective study, cohorts were assigned on the basis of participant-reported clinical history obtained from a screening survey and a study questionnaire. Recovered participants in ImmuneRACE Cohort 3 were defined as having two consecutive negative NP/OP PCR tests, clearance from a healthcare professional, or resolution of symptoms. In the prospective study, whole blood, serum and a nasopharyngeal or oropharyngeal swab were collected from each participant by mobile phlebotomists. Over a roughly two-month period, participants in the prospective study had the option of providing additional blood draws and questionnaires. Before DNA extraction, blood samples from the prospective study were shipped at room temperature or frozen.

As regards this clone: Its cognate antigen has yet to be identified. Per-nucleotide qualities are absent, and no much larger clonotype sits a single base away.

The immunoSEQ Assay, a bias-controlled multiplex PCR, was used to amplify TCRbeta CDR3 regions from genomic DNA. The original pipeline was this. Nucleated cell counts per sample were estimated from amplification of reference gene primers within the assay. Sequence reads were collapsed and filtered to measure the absolute abundance of every unique TCRbeta CDR3 rearrangement. For each sample, productive Simpson clonality was calculated by taking the square root of Simpson's diversity index across productive rearrangements. TCRdb obtained this table from immuneACCESS and retained in-frame rearrangements with V and J assigned. These tables miss some clones; where compared with another copy, unresolved V genes account for less than half of the shortfall, and the remainder is unexplained. The V and J calls and the clone size are those of that table, but D and trimming were determined from the DNA. The sample table contains 200,000 to 250,000 clones; only one count was recorded for about 81% of them. Together, the top ten hold around 9% of the sample.

What the work shows at the level of the full study, not this receptor alone: The amount of clinical and demographic metadata varied by source and participant and was provided uncurated.

From the cysteine through the phenylalanine, the CDR3 covers 16 amino acids. This entry keeps only the CDR3 DNA: 48 bases, framed from base 1. Per the germline V gene, MNHNS is the CDR1 and SASEGT is the CDR2. V lost 0 bases and J lost 7 bases; the stretch between them is 16 bases long. This chain is built from TRBV6-1 and TRBJ2-1, and perhaps TRBD2 as D gene, on 6 matching bases. This receptor was identified in a middle-aged man who had recovered from COVID-19. Sequencing input: PBMCs or T cells enriched from blood (not recorded which). The sequence in DNA is TGTGCCAGCAGTGAAGCCGGAAGGGCTGGAGGGAATGAGCAGTTCTTC. This encodes CASSEAGRAGGNEQFF.